The T cell receptor beta chain described here comes from a study of T-cell memory formation after mild COVID-19. Study-level points and caveats: Detection of some responders pre-infection suggested pre-existing cross-reactive memory T cells participated. Day 37-peaking second-wave clones had unconfirmed SARS-CoV-2 specificity.

TCRdb re-called the 5' RACE reads with MiXCR, one entry per CDR3 protein. Of some 200,000 distinct CDR3 sequences listed, about 21% are singletons. Between the trimmed V and J ends, which lost 8 bases and 9 bases, there was a span of 11 bases. The germline V gene encodes CDR1 MNHEY and CDR2 SVGAGI. The CDR3 has 11 amino acids. Regarding this clonotype: Its target is not known.

The clonotype comes from an adult woman who had mild COVID-19 (a few samples of this study predate the infection). Cell type and time point are not known. This chain uses TRBV6-5 with TRBJ2-1; no definite D call. What was sequenced was PBMCs or a T cell subset sorted from them (not recorded which). The CDR3 loop reads CASGPRGEQFF. As DNA, the CDR3 is TGTGCCAGCGGCCCGCGTGGTGAGCAGTTCTTC.